One and the same sample provided the 25 T cell receptor beta chains below, sequenced in a study of blood T cell repertoires in COVID-19. Sequencing was performed with immunoSEQ multiplex PCR; in TCRdb, only in-frame clones are kept and a portion is missing. The data contain about 400,000 clones, approximately 87% of them singletons. The sequencing input was PBMCs or T cells enriched from blood (not recorded which). The receptors come from a woman between 25 and 40 years old with acute COVID-19.

The chain links TRBV24-1 to TRBJ1-2, with D perhaps matching TRBD1 (6 bases). CDR1 and CDR2 (germline): KGHDR, SFDVKD. V dropped 2 bases and J dropped 8 bases, with 8 bases sitting between them. The CDR3 is made up of 12 amino acids. The CDR3 nucleotides are TGTGCCACCAGTGATTACAGGGACGGCTACACCTTC. This translates into CATSDYRDGYTF.

The CDR3 sequence: CASSLRANTGELFF. The CDR3 nucleotides read TGTGCCAGCAGCTTGCGGGCGAACACCGGGGAGCTGTTTTTT. This chain connects TRBV5-4 to TRBJ2-2; D unresolved. This CDR3 comprises 14 residues. CDR1 SGHNT and CDR2 YYREEE come from the germline V gene (reference sequence). V was clipped by 1 base and J by 0 bases, with 4 bases between them.

As for this clone: Other nucleotide sequences from this sample produce the same CDR3. The chain carries TRBV10-3 and TRBJ1-5; 9 bases are shared with TRBD1. Trimming at V came to 2 bases and at J to 1 base, leaving 0 bases not matched to a gene. The germline V gene encodes CDR1 ENHRY and CDR2 SYGVKD. This CDR3 comprises 15 residues. CDR3 bases: TGTGCCATCAGTGAGGGACAGGGGAGCAATCAGCCCCAGCATTTT. This translates into CAISEGQGSNQPQHF.

The genes are TRBV9 and TRBJ1-6; D gene unclear. In germline, CDR1 is SGDLS, CDR2 YYNGEE. The ends were cut back, 3 bases at V and 0 bases at J, with 10 bases in the middle. The CDR3 covers 16 residues. The CDR3 spells CASSDEISSYNSPLHF. The CDR3 nucleotides read TGTGCCAGCAGCGACGAGATTAGCTCCTATAATTCACCCCTCCACTTT. Drawing the rest from reference TRBV9 and TRBJ1-6, the complete variable domain is DSGVTQTPKHLITATGQRVTLRCSPRSGDLSVYWYQQSLDQGLQFLIQYYNGEERAKGNILERFSAQQFPDLHSELNLSSLELGDSALYFCASSDEISSYNSPLHFGNGTRLTVT.

The V call is TRBV5-1, the J call TRBJ1-2; the match to TRBD1 covers 7 bases. This CDR3 has 14 amino acids. After removal of 4 bases from V and 2 bases from J, the junction contained 5 bases not matched to a gene. Germline V gene sequence: CDR1 SGHRS, CDR2 YFSETQ. CDR3: CASSRDSPNYGYTF. The CDR3 coding sequence is TGCGCCAGCAGCAGGGACAGTCCGAACTATGGCTACACCTTC. Variable domain in full (rest from reference TRBV5-1 and TRBJ1-2): KAGVTQTPRYLIKTRGQQVTLSCSPISGHRSVSWYQQTPGQGLQFLFEYFSETQRNKGNFPGRFSGRQFSNSRSEMNVSTLELGDSALYLCASSRDSPNYGYTFGSGTRLTVV.

The chain employs TRBV7-2 and TRBJ2-2, with a possible D match to TRBD1 (5 bases). V lost 1 base and J lost 0, with 9 bases in between. Germline CDR1 SGHTA, CDR2 FQGNSA. The CDR3 has 16 amino acids. The CDR3 here is CASSLEGAANTGELFF. In DNA form, the CDR3 reads TGTGCCAGCAGCTTAGAAGGGGCGGCGAACACCGGGGAGCTGTTTTTT. The variable domain in full, completed from reference TRBV7-2 and TRBJ2-2, reads GAGVSQSPSNKVTEKGKDVELRCDPISGHTALYWYRQSLGQGLEFLIYFQGNSAPDKSGLPSDRFSAERTGGSVSTLTIQRTQQEDSAVYLCASSLEGAANTGELFFGEGSRLTVL.

The chain joins TRBV27 to TRBJ1-2; TRBD1 aligns across 9 bases. Trimming removed 7 bases from V and 4 bases from J; junction bases left unmatched: 13. CDR1 is MNHEY and CDR2 is SMNVEV in the germline V gene (reference sequence). This CDR3 is built from 16 residues. The CDR3 here is CASNPFPGTGIYGYTF. For the CDR3, the DNA is TGTGCCAGCAACCCTTTCCCAGGGACAGGGATCTATGGCTACACCTTC.

V usage is TRBV6-2 or TRBV6-3 and J usage is TRBJ2-7, with 10 bases that match TRBD1. After removal of 0 bases from V and 3 bases from J, the junction contained 5 bases not matched to a gene. This CDR3 spans 16 amino acids. Germline V gene sequence: CDR1 MNHEY, CDR2 SVGEGT. CDR3 nucleotides: TGTGCCAGCAGTTACTCGCGGGACAGGGGAAACTACGAGCAGTACTTC. Translated: CASSYSRDRGNYEQYF.

The rearrangement links TRBV13 to TRBJ1-6; perhaps TRBD1 as D (6 bases). Germline V gene data show CDR1 as PRHDT and CDR2 as FYEKMQ (reference sequence). The length of the CDR3 is 17 residues. V gave up 5 bases and J gave up 4 bases, with 18 bases separating them. CDR3 DNA: TGTGCCAGCAGCGCAAAACCAGGGGCGAGTTATAATTCACCCCTCCACTTT. Translating gives CASSAKPGASYNSPLHF.

The rearrangement links TRBV24-1 to TRBJ2-6, with 10 nucleotides matching TRBD1. V was pared by 5 bases and J by 0 bases, with 9 bases of the junction left unmatched. This CDR3 contains 19 residues. Germline values: CDR1 KGHDR, CDR2 SFDVKD. The CDR3 bases are TGTGCCACCAGTGGATACGGGACAGGGGCTTTCTCTGGGGCCAACGTCCTGACTTTC. Residues: CATSGYGTGAFSGANVLTF.

The V call is TRBV7-9, the J call TRBJ1-1, with a tentative D call TRBD1 (6 bases). Germline V CDR1 and CDR2: SEHNR, FQNEAQ (reference sequence). Trimming removed 5 bases at V and 7 bases at J, with 17 bases between. This CDR3 comprises 14 residues. CDR3 DNA: TGTGCCAGCAGCCTTGGGGGGGCAGATGGTGAAGCTTTCTTT. It specifies CASSLGGADGEAFF.

The genes are TRBV9 and TRBJ1-2; 10 bases are shared with TRBD1. Germline V lookup: CDR1 SGDLS, CDR2 YYNGEE. This CDR3 contains 12 residues. V shed 6 bases and J 8 bases; nucleotides not matched to a gene: 4. The DNA of the CDR3 is TGTGCCAGCACTAGGACAGGGGGAGGCTACACCTTC. Its protein product is CASTRTGGGYTF. Variable domain in full (rest from reference TRBV9 and TRBJ1-2): DSGVTQTPKHLITATGQRVTLRCSPRSGDLSVYWYQQSLDQGLQFLIQYYNGEERAKGNILERFSAQQFPDLHSELNLSSLELGDSALYFCASTRTGGGYTFGSGTRLTVV.

The chain employs TRBV25-1 and TRBJ1-3; 10 bases are a match to TRBD1. With V trimmed by 4 bases and J by 4 bases, 7 bases remained unmatched. The germline V gene has CDR1 MGHDK and CDR2 SYGVNS. The CDR3 runs to 16 residues. For the CDR3, the DNA is TGTGCCAGCAGTGCCCTGGGACAGGGGAGAGGAAACACCATATATTTT. Amino acid sequence: CASSALGQGRGNTIYF.

The rearrangement uses TRBV7-2 and TRBJ2-5; 8 bases align to TRBD2. The CDR3 length is 16 residues. Germline trimming cut 0 bases from V and 4 bases from J; bases unmatched to any gene: 7. From germline, CDR1 is SGHTA and CDR2 FQGNSA. The CDR3 protein is CASSLAFSGARETQYF. Here the CDR3 DNA reads TGTGCCAGCAGCTTAGCGTTTAGCGGGGCACGAGAGACCCAGTACTTC.

This clone was detected only once. The rearrangement uses TRBV5-1 and TRBJ1-1; TRBD1 agrees at 7 bases. The CDR3 has 16 amino acids. Germline trimming cut 2 bases from V and 7 bases from J; bases unmatched to any gene: 14. Germline values: CDR1 SGHRS, CDR2 YFSETQ. CDR3 in amino acids: CASSFTPDRVEVEAFF. In nucleotides, the CDR3 is TGCGCCAGCAGCTTTACCCCAGACAGGGTAGAGGTTGAAGCTTTCTTT.

This chain links TRBV5-1 with TRBJ2-1; TRBD2 agrees at 11 bases. The CDR3 sequence is 15 residues long. The V gene's germline CDR1 is SGHRS and CDR2 YFSETQ. With V trimmed by 2 bases and J by 6 bases, 4 bases remained unmatched. CDR3 sequence: CASSLLAGEFNEQFF. The CDR3 DNA follows: TGCGCCAGCAGCTTACTAGCGGGGGAATTCAATGAGCAGTTCTTC. The whole variable domain, remainder taken from reference TRBV5-1 and TRBJ2-1, is KAGVTQTPRYLIKTRGQQVTLSCSPISGHRSVSWYQQTPGQGLQFLFEYFSETQRNKGNFPGRFSGRQFSNSRSEMNVSTLELGDSALYLCASSLLAGEFNEQFFGPGTRLTVL.

This clone has just one count. The CDR3 protein is CASSLQGYSYGYTF. The CDR3 bases are TGTGCCAGCAGCCTACAGGGGTATTCCTATGGCTACACCTTC. The genes are TRBV5-4 and TRBJ1-2; 7 nucleotides line up with TRBD1. The CDR3 runs to 14 residues. The J segment lost 4 bases and the V segment lost 4 bases, leaving 7 bases of the junction unmatched. CDR1 and CDR2 (germline): SGHNT, YYREEE (reference sequence). Based on the CDR3 plus reference TRBV5-4 and TRBJ1-2, the full variable domain is ETGVTQSPTHLIKTRGQQVTLRCSSQSGHNTVSWYQQALGQGPQFIFQYYREEENGRGNFPPRFSGLQFPNYSSELNVNALELDDSALYLCASSLQGYSYGYTFGSGTRLTVV.

This rearrangement joins TRBV12-3 or TRBV12-4 to TRBJ1-6; no definite D call. Trimming shortened V by 3 bases and J by 9 bases, and 9 bases separated the two germline ends. There are 13 residues in the CDR3. The CDR3 loop reads CASSFSTGSPLHF. For the CDR3, the DNA is TGTGCCAGCAGTTTTAGCACTGGTTCACCCCTCCACTTT.

The V and J genes are TRBV6-1 and TRBJ2-7, with unresolved D. Germline CDR1 is MNHNS and CDR2 is SASEGT. Trimming took 3 bases from V and 0 from J, leaving 6 bases between them. The CDR3 loop spans 13 amino acids. The chain's CDR3 is CASSEPGSYEQYF. In nucleotides, the CDR3 is TGTGCCAGCAGTGAGCCCGGCTCCTACGAGCAGTACTTC.

This rearrangement joins TRBV19 to TRBJ1-2, with TRBD1 as a possible D gene (5 bases). The ends were cut back, 5 bases at V and 4 bases at J, with 11 bases in the middle. Germline CDR1 LNHDA, CDR2 SQIVND (reference sequence). The CDR3 has 13 residues. CDR3 in DNA: TGTGCCAGTAGTTGGAGGGGAGGCTATGGCTACACCTTC. Translating gives CASSWRGGYGYTF.

The V call is TRBV10-3, the J call TRBJ2-7, with 8 bases aligning to TRBD1. Unmatched junction bases numbered 16, after V lost 6 bases and J lost 9 bases. The CDR3 extends over 15 amino acids. CDR1 and CDR2 (germline): ENHRY, SYGVKD. The CDR3 loop reads CAISDEDRDSGLQYF. The CDR3 bases are TGTGCCATCAGCGACGAGGACAGGGATTCGGGCCTGCAGTACTTC.

This CDR3 is CASSYKSTGTNTEAFF. Written as DNA, the CDR3 is TGTGCCAGCAGTTACAAGTCGACAGGGACGAACACTGAAGCTTTCTTT. This chain links TRBV6-5 with TRBJ1-1; TRBD1 matches 7 bases. The CDR3 loop spans 16 amino acids. Germline trimming cut 2 bases from V and 1 base from J; bases unmatched to any gene: 7. Germline loops: CDR1 MNHEY, CDR2 SVGAGI.

V usage is TRBV19 and J usage is TRBJ2-5, with D unresolved. CDR1 is LNHDA and CDR2 is SQIVND in the germline V gene (reference sequence). This CDR3 has 12 amino acids. The V end lost 8 bases, the J end lost 5 bases, and 12 bases lay between the germline ends. The CDR3 nucleotides read TGTGCCAGTGCCTCGATCGGGGAGACCCAGTACTTC. It is translated as CASASIGETQYF.

This clone occurred a few times. The chain recombines TRBV9 with TRBJ2-7, with D possibly TRBD1 on 6 matching bases. Trimming took off 0 bases at V and 3 bases at J, with 10 bases between the two ends. The CDR3 is 14 residues long. Germline assignment: CDR1 SGDLS and CDR2 YYNGEE. Here the CDR3 DNA reads TGTGCCAGCAGCGTAGGTGGGGGCCACTACGAGCAGTACTTC. As protein: CASSVGGGHYEQYF.

The count of this clone is one. The chain is built from TRBV6-4 and TRBJ2-7; 8 bases line up with TRBD2. From germline, CDR1 is MRHNA and CDR2 SNTAGT. The junction had 5 bases not matched to a gene; V was cut back by 4 bases and J by 6 bases. The CDR3 has 13 residues. DNA of the CDR3: TGTGCCAGCAGTGCCGGGGGGGCGGGCGAGCAGTACTTC. Translating gives CASSAGGAGEQYF.